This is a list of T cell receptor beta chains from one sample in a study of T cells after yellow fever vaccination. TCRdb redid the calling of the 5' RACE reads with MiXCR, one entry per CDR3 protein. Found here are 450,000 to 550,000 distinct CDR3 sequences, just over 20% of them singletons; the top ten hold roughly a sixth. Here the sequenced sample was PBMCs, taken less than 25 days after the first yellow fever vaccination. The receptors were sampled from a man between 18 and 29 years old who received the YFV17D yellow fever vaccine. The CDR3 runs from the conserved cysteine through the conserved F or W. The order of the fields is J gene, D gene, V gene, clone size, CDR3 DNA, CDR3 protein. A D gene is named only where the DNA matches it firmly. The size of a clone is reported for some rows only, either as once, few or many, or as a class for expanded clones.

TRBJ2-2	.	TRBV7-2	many	TGTGCCAGCAGCTCCTATACCCGGGGGCTGTTTTTT	CASSSYTRGLFF
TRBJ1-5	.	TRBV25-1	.	TGTGCCAGCAGATCTCCAGGGGCTACAGAGGCTCAGCCCCAGCATTTT	CASRSPGATEAQPQHF
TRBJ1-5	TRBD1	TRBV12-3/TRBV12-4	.	TGTGCCAGCAGTTACAGGGGACCAGGTCCTCAGCCCCAGCATTTT	CASSYRGPGPQPQHF
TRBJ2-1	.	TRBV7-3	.	TGTGCCAGCAGCCGAGGCCTAGCGTACAATGAGCAGTTCTTC	CASSRGLAYNEQFF
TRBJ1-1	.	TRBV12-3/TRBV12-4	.	TGTGCCAGCAGTTCCCACCCAATCGGGGCAGAGAACACTGAAGCTTTCTTT	CASSSHPIGAENTEAFF
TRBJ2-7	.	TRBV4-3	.	TGCGCCAGCAGCCTAACAGGGAATGGAGCCGAGCAGTACTTC	CASSLTGNGAEQYF
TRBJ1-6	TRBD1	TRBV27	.	TGTGCCAGCAGTTTAACAGACAGGGCAAATTCACCCCTCCACTTT	CASSLTDRANSPLHF
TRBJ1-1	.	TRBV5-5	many	TGTGCCAGCAGCGAGGGCGCTCCGGGGGGCACTGAAGCTTTCTTT	CASSEGAPGGTEAFF
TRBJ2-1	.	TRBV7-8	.	TGTGCCAGCAGCTTAGAATTGGGGAGCTCATACAATGAGCAGTTCTTC	CASSLELGSSYNEQFF
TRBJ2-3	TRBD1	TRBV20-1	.	TGCAGTGCCCCGAGACAGGGACAAAGCACAGATACGCAGTATTTT	CSAPRQGQSTDTQYF
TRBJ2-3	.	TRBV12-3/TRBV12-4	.	TGTGCCAGCACCCTCGGACAGCCCACAGATACGCAGTATTTT	CASTLGQPTDTQYF
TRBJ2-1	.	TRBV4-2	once	TGTGCCAGCAGCCGAACCCGGGACTCGAGGTACAATGAGCAGTTCTTC	CASSRTRDSRYNEQFF
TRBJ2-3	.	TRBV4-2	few	TGTGCCAGCGTTGGGGGGGGCCCCACAGATACGCAGTATTTT	CASVGGGPTDTQYF
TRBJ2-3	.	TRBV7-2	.	TGTGCCAGCAGCGCCCCGTGGGCAGATACGCAGTATTTT	CASSAPWADTQYF
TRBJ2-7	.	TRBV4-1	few	TGCGCCAGCAGTCTGGCGGAATGGGGCAGCTACGAGCAGTACTTC	CASSLAEWGSYEQYF
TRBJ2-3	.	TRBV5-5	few	TGTGCCAGCAGCTTGTTCCCACTCGTCACCACAGATACGCAGTATTTT	CASSLFPLVTTDTQYF
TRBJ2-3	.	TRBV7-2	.	TGTGCCAGCATAGCCCCCCCCCGAAAGAATACGCAGTATTTT	CASIAPPRKNTQYF
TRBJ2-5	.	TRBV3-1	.	TGTGCCAGCGGGATTGAGGGTTCGGAGACCCAGTACTTC	CASGIEGSETQYF
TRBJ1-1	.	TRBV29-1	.	TGCAGCGTAGGGGGAGGCCGTAGCGGATCTGGAACTGAAGCTTTCTTT	CSVGGGRSGSGTEAFF
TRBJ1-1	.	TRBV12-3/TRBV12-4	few	TGTGCCAGCAGTTTACTGGGACCGAACACTGAAGCTTTCTTT	CASSLLGPNTEAFF
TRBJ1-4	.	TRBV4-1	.	TGCGCCAGCAGCCAAGAACAGAGTCCTAATGAAAAACTGTTTTTT	CASSQEQSPNEKLFF
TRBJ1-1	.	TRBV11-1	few	TGTGCCAGCAGCTTTCGGGGGAGGGCCACTGAAGCTTTCTTT	CASSFRGRATEAFF
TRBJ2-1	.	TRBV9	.	TGTGCCAGCAGCGTAGTGGCTTCGGGACACTCCTACAATGAGCAGTTCTTC	CASSVVASGHSYNEQFF
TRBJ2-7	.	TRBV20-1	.	TGCAGTGCTACGCCCTCAGACAGGCCGTACGAGCAGTACTTC	CSATPSDRPYEQYF
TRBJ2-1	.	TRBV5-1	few	TGCGCCAGCAGCACGGCTGGGACGTGGAATGAGCAGTTCTTC	CASSTAGTWNEQFF
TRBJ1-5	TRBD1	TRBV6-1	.	TGTGCCAGCAGTGCTATGACAGGGAATCAGCCCCAGCATTTT	CASSAMTGNQPQHF
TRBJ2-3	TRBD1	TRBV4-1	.	TGCGCCAGCAGCCGAACCGGGACAGGGGTTAACACAGATACGCAGTATTTT	CASSRTGTGVNTDTQYF
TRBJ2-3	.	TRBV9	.	TGTGCCAGCAGTGGAGGGTACGACACAGATACGCAGTATTTT	CASSGGYDTDTQYF
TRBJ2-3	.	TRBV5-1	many	TGCGCCAGCAGCTTGCCGACTATCTCGCTTACAGATACGCAGTATTTT	CASSLPTISLTDTQYF
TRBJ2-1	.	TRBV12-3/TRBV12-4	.	TGTACCAGCAGTTTATCGTTCGCGCTGGGGGAGCAGTTCTTC	CTSSLSFALGEQFF
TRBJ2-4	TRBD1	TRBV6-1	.	TGTGCCACCGGACCGGGACAGGGTCTCATTCAGTACTTC	CATGPGQGLIQYF
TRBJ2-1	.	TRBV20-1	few	TGCAGTGCTAGTTGCGTTAGGGAGTCCTACAATGAGCAGTTCTTC	CSASCVRESYNEQFF
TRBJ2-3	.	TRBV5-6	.	TGTGCCAGCAGCTCGGCGGGCGCGGGGAAAGATACGCAGTATTTT	CASSSAGAGKDTQYF
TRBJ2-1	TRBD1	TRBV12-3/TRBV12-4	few	TGTGCCAGCAGTTGGACAGGGGGCTCTCGGGAGCAGTTCTTC	CASSWTGGSREQFF
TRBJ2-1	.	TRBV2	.	TGTGCCAGCAGTCAGATCCCTGGGGATGAGCAGTTCTTC	CASSQIPGDEQFF
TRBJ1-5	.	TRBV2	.	TGTGCCAGCAGTGACCACAGGGTCTTTCGCAATCAGCCCCAGCATTTT	CASSDHRVFRNQPQHF
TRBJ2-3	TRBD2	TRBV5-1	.	TGCGCCAGCAGCTTGGAGCTAGCGGGGGAGTCAGATACGCAGTATTTT	CASSLELAGESDTQYF
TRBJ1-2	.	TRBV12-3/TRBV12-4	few	TGTGCCAGCAGAACAGGGCCGCTCGGTGGCTACACCTTC	CASRTGPLGGYTF
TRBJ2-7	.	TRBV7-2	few	TGTGCCAGCAGCCCTACGACAGTTACCTCCTACGAGCAGTACTTC	CASSPTTVTSYEQYF
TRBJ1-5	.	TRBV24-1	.	TGTGCCACCAGTGCCAGGGACGCATATGGCAATCAGCCCCAGCATTTT	CATSARDAYGNQPQHF
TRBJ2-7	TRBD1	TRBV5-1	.	TGCGCCAGCAGCTTGACCCGAAGTCGGGACAGGGTTTCCTACGAGCAGTACTTC	CASSLTRSRDRVSYEQYF
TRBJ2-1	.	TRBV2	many	TGTGCCAGCCGACCGGGACTCGAGCAGCCTGAGCAGTTCTTC	CASRPGLEQPEQFF
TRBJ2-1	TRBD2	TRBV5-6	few	TGTGCCAGCAGCGAAGCTAGCGGGGGGCATAATGAGCAGTTCTTC	CASSEASGGHNEQFF
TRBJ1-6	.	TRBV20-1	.	TGCAGTGCCGACCGTCGGGGAGGGTTCCGTAATTCACCCCTCCACTTT	CSADRRGGFRNSPLHF
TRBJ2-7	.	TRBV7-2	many	TGTGCCAGCAGCCCGCAGACTAGTATACACGAGCAGTACTTC	CASSPQTSIHEQYF
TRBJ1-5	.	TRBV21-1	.	TGTGCCAGCAGCAAAACCTTTCATCAGCCCCAGCATTTT	CASSKTFHQPQHF
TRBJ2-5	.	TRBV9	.	TGTGCCAGCAGCGTAGATCCGGGGATAGGGGCCCAGTACTTC	CASSVDPGIGAQYF